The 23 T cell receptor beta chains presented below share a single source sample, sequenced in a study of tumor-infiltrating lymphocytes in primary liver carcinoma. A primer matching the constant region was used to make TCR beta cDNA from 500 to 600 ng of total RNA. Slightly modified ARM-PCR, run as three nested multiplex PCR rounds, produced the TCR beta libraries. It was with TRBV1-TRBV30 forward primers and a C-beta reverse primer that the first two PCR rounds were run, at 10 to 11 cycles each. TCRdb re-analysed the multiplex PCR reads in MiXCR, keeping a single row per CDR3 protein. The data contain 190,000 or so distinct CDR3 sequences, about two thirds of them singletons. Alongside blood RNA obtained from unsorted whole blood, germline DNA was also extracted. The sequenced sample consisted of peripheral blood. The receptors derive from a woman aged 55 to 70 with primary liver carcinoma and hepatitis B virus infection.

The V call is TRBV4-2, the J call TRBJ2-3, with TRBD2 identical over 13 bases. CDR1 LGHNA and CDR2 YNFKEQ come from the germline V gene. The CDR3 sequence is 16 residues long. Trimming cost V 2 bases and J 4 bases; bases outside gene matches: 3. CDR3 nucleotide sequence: TGTGCCAGCAGCCAAACTAGCGGGAGGGGTCCAGATACGCAGTATTTT. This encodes CASSQTSGRGPDTQYF.

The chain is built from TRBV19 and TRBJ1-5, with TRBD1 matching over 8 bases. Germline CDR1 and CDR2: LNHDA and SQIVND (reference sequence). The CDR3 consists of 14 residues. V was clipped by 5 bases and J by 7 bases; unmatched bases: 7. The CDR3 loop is CASSGRGQGQPQHF. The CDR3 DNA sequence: TGTGCCAGTAGTGGCAGGGGGCAGGGGCAGCCCCAGCATTTT.

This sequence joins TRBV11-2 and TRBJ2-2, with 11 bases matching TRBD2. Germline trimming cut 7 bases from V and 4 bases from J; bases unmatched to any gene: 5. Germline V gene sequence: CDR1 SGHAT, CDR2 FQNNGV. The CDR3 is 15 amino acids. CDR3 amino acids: CASNGTSGITGELFF. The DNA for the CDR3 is TGTGCCAGCAACGGGACTAGCGGTATCACCGGGGAGCTGTTTTTT.

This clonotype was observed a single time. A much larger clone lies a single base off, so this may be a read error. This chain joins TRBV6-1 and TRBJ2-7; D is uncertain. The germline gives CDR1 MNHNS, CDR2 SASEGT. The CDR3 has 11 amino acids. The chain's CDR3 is CVSSASYEQYF. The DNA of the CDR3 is TGTGTCAGCAGTGCCTCCTACGAGCAGTACTTC.

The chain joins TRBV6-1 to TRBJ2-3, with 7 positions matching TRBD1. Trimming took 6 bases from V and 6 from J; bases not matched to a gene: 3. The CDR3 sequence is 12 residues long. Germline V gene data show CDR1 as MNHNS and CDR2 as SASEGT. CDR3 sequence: CASRVTGDTQYF. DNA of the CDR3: TGTGCCAGCAGAGTGACAGGGGATACGCAGTATTTT.

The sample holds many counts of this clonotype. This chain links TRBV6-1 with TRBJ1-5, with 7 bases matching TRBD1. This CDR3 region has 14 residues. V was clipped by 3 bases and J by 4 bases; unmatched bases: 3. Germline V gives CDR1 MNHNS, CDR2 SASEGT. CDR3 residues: CASSDRGLNQPQHF. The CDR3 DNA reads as TGTGCCAGCAGTGACAGGGGGTTGAATCAGCCCCAGCATTTT.

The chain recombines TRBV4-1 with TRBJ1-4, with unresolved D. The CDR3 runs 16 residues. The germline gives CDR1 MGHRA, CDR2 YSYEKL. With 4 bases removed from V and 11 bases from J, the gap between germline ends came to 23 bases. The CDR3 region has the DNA TGCGCCAGCAGCCCCCTGCGCCTGGAAACTAGTGAGAAACTGTTTTTT. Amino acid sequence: CASSPLRLETSEKLFF.

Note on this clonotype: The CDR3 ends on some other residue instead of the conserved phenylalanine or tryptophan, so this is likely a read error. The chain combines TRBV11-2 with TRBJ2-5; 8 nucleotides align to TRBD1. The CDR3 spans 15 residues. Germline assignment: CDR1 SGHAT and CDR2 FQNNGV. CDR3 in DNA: TGTGCTAGCAACTACGGACAGGGATGGGGAGAGACCCAGTACTTA. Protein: CASNYGQGWGETQYL.

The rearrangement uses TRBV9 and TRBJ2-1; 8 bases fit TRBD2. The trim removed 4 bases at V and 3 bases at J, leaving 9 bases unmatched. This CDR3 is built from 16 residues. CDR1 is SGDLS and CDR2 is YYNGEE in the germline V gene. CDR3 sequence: CASSPQTSGDYNEQFF. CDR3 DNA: TGTGCCAGCAGCCCGCAAACTAGCGGAGACTACAATGAGCAGTTCTTC. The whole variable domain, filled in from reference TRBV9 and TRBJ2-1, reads DSGVTQTPKHLITATGQRVTLRCSPRSGDLSVYWYQQSLDQGLQFLIQYYNGEERAKGNILERFSAQQFPDLHSELNLSSLELGDSALYFCASSPQTSGDYNEQFFGPGTRLTVL.

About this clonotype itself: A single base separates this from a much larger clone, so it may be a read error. The CDR3 DNA reads TGTGCCAGCAGCCGACAGACAGGGGGTTTCACTGAAGCTTTCTTT. As protein: CASSRQTGGFTEAFF. The chain employs TRBV5-5 and TRBJ1-1; 9 bases agree with TRBD1. The CDR3 has 15 residues. The J segment lost 4 bases and the V segment lost 4 bases, leaving 8 bases of the junction unmatched. Germline CDR1 SGHKS, CDR2 YYEKEE (reference sequence). Full variable domain (missing parts from reference TRBV5-5 and TRBJ1-1): DAGVTQSPTHLIKTRGQQVTLRCSPISGHKSVSWYQQVLGQGPQFIFQYYEKEERGRGNFPDRFSARQFPNYSSELNVNALLLGDSALYLCASSRQTGGFTEAFFGQGTRLTVV.

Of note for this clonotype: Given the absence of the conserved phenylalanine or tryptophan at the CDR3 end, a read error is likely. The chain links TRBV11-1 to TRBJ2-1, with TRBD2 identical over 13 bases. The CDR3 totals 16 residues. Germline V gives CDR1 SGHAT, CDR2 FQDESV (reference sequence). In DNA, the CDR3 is TGTGCCAGCAGGCAAACTAGCGGGAGGGTAGGCAATGGGCAGTTCTTA. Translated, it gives CASRQTSGRVGNGQFL.

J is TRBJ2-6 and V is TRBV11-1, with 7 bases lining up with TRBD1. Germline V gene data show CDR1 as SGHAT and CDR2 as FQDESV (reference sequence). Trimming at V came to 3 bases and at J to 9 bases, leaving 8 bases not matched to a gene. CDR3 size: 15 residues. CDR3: CASSFRQGVVNVLTF. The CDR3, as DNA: TGTGCCAGCAGCTTCCGACAGGGTGTGGTCAACGTCCTGACTTTC.

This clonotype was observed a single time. CDR3 loop: CASSLGRGGYTF. As DNA, the CDR3 is TGTGCCAGCAGCTTAGGACGGGGGGGCTACACCTTC. The V gene is TRBV7-3, the J gene TRBJ1-2; possible D gene TRBD1, 5 bases. Looked up from germline, CDR1 is SGHTA and CDR2 is FQGTGA. The CDR3 spans 12 residues. Deletions cut 2 bases from V and 8 bases from J, with 9 bases between.

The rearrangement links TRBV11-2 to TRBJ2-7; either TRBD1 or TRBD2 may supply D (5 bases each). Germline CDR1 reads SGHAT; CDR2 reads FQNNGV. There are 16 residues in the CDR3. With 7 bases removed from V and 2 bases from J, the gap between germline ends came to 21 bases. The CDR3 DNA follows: TGTGCCAGCAACTTTGGGACGGGTGCTAACCCCTACGAGCAGTACTTC. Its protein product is CASNFGTGANPYEQYF.

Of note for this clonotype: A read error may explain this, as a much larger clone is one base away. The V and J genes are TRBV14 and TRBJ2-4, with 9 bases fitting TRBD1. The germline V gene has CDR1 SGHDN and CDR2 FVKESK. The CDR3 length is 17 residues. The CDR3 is CVSSQETGTGRKNIQYF. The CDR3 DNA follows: TGTGTCAGCAGCCAAGAGACGGGGACAGGGCGCAAAAACATTCAGTACTTC.

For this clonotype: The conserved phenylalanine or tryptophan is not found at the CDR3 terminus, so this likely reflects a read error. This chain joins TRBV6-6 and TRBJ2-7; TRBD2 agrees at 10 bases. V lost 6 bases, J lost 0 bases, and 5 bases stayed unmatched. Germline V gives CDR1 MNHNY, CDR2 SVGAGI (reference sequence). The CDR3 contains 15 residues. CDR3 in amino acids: CASRQIAGGSYEQYL. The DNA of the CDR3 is TGTGCCAGCAGACAAATAGCGGGAGGCTCCTACGAGCAGTACCTC.

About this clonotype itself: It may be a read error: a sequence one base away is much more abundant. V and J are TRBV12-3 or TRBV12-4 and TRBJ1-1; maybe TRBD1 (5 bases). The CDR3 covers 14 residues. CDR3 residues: CASSFRDVNTETFF. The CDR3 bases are TGTGCCAGCAGTTTCCGGGACGTGAACACTGAAACTTTCTTT.

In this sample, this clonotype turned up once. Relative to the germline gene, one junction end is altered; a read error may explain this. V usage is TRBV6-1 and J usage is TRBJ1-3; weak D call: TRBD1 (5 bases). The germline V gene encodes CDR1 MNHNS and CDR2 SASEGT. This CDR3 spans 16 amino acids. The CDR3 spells CASSERGQGVGNIIYF. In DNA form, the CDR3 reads TGTGCCAGCAGTGAACGCGGGCAGGGAGTCGGAAACATCATATATTTT.

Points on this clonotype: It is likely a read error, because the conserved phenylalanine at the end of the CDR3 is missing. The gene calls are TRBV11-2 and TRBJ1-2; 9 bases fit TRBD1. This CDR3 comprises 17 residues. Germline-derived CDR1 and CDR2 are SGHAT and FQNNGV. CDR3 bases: TGTGCCAGCAGCTCCATAAACAGGGGGCGCCTCGGCTATGACTACACCATC. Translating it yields CASSSINRGRLGYDYTI.

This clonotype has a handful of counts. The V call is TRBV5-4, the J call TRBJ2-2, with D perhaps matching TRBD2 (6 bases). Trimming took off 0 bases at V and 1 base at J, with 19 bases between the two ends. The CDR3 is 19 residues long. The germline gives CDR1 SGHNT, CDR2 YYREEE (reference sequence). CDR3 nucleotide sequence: TGTGCCAGCAGCTTGGCGGGTCGGGGTCGGGAGAAGAACACCGGGGAGCTGTTTTTT. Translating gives CASSLAGRGREKNTGELFF.

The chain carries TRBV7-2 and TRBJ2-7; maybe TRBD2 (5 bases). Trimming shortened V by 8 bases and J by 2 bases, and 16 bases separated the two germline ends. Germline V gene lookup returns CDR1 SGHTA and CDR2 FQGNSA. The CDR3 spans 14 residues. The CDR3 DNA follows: TGTGCCAGCGACCGTATAGCGACCACCTACGAGCAGTACTTC. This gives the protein CASDRIATTYEQYF.

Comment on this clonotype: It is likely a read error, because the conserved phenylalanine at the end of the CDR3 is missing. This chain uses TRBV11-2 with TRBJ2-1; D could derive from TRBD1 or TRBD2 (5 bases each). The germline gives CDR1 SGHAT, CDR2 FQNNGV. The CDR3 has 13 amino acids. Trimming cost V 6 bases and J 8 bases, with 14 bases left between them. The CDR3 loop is CASRLDRDDEQFL. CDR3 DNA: TGTGCCAGCAGGTTGGACCGGGACGATGAGCAGTTCCTC.

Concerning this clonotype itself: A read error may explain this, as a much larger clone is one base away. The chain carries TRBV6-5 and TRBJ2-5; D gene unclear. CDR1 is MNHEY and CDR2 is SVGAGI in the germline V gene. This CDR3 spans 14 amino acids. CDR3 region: CASSYLPNQETKYF. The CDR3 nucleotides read TGTGCCAGCAGTTACCTTCCTAACCAAGAGACCAAGTACTTC.